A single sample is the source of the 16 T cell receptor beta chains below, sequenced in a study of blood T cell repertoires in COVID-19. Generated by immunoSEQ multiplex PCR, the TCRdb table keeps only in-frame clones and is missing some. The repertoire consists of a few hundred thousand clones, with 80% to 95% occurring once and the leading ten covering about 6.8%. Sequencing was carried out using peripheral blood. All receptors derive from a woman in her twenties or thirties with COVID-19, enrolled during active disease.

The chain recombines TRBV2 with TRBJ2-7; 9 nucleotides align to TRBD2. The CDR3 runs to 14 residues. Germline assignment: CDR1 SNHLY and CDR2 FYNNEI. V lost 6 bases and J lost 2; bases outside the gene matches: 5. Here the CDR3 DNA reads TGTGCCAGCAGAGGCTTAGCGGGGGCCTACGAGCAGTACTTC. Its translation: CASRGLAGAYEQYF.

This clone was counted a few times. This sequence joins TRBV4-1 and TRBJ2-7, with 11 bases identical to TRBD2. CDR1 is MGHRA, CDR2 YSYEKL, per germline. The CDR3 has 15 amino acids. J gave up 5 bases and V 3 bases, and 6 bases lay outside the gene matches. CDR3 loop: CASSQPTSGMHEQYF. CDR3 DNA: TGCGCCAGCAGCCAGCCGACTAGCGGGATGCACGAGCAGTACTTC.

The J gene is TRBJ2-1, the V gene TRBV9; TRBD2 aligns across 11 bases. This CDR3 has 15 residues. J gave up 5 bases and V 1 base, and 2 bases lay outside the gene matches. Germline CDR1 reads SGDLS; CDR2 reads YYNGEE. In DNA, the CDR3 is TGTGCCAGCAGCGTACTAGCGGGAGGCCACAATGAGCAGTTCTTC. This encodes CASSVLAGGHNEQFF.

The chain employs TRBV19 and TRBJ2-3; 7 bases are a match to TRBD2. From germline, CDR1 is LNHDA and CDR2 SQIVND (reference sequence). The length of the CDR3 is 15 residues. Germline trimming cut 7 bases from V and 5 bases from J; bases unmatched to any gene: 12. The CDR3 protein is CASTLAGSMGDTQYF. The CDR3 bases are TGTGCCAGTACTTTAGCGGGCTCCATGGGAGATACGCAGTATTTT.

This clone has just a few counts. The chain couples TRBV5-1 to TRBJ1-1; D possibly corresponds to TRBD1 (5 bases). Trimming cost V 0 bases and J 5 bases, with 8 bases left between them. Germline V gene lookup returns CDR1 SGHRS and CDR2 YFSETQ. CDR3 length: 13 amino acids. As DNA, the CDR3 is TGCGCCAGCAGCTTGGCGCGACAGACTGAAGCTTTCTTT. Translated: CASSLARQTEAFF.

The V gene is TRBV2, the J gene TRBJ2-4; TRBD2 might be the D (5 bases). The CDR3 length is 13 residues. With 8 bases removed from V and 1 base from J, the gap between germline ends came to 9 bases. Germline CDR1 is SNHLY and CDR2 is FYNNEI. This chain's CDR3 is CASRGPAKNIQYF. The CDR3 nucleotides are TGTGCCAGCCGAGGGCCGGCCAAAAACATTCAGTACTTC. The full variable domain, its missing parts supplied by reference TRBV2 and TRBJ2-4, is EPEVTQTPSHQVTQMGQEVILRCVPISNHLYFYWYRQILGQKVEFLVSFYNNEISEKSEIFDDQFSVERPDGSNFTLKIRSTKLEDSAMYFCASRGPAKNIQYFGAGTRLSVL.

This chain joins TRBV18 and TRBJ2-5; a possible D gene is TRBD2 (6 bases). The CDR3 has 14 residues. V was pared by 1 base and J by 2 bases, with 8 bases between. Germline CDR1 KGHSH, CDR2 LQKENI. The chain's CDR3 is CASSPRREQETQYF. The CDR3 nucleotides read TGTGCCAGCTCACCACGGAGGGAGCAAGAGACCCAGTACTTC. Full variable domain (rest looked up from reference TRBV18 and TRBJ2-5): NAGVMQNPRHLVRRRGQEARLRCSPMKGHSHVYWYRQLPEEGLKFMVYLQKENIIDESGMPKERFSAEFPKEGPSILRIQQVVRGDSAAYFCASSPRREQETQYFGPGTRLLVL.

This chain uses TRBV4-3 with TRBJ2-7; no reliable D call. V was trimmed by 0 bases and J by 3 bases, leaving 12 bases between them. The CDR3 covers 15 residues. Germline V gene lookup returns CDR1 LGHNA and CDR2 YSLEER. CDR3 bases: TGCGCCAGCAGCCAAGATCGTGGCGGTAACTACGAGCAGTACTTC. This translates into CASSQDRGGNYEQYF.

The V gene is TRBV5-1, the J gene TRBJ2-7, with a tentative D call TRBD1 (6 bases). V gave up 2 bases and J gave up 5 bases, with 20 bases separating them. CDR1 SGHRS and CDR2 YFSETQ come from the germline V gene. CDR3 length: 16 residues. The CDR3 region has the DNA TGCGCCAGCAGCTTTTATAGAGAAGGGACAACGGACGAGCAGTACTTC. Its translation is CASSFYREGTTDEQYF.

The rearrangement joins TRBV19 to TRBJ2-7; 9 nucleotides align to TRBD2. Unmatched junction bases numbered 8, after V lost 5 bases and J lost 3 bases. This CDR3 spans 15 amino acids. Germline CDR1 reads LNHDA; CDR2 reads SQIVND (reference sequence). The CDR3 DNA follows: TGTGCCAGTAGTGTTAGCGGGAGCGGTATCTACGAGCAGTACTTC. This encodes CASSVSGSGIYEQYF.

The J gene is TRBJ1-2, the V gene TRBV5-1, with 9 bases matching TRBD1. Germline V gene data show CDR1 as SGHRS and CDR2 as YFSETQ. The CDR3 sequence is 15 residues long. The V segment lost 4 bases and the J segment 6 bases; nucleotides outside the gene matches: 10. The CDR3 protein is CASSPYRGPSDGYTF. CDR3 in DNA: TGCGCCAGCAGCCCTTACAGGGGGCCCTCGGATGGCTACACCTTC.

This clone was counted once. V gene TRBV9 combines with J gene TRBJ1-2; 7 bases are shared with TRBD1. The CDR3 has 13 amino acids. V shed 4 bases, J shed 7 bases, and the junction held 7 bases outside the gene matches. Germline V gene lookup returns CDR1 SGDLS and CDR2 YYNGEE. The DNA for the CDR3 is TGTGCCAGCAGCCTGACAGGGTGGTTTGGCTACACCTTC. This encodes CASSLTGWFGYTF.

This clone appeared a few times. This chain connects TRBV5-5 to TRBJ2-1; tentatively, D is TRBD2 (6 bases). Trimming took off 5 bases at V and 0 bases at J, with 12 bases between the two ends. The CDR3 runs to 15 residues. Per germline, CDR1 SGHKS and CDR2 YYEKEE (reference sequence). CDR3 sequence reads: CASSPGVSSYNEQFF. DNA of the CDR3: TGTGCCAGCAGTCCGGGAGTGAGCTCCTACAATGAGCAGTTCTTC.

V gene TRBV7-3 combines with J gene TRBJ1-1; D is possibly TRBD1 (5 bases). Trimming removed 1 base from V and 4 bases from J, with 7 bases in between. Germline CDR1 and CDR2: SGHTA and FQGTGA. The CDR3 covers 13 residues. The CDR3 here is CASSLKGITEAFF. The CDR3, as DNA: TGTGCCAGCAGCTTAAAGGGGATCACTGAAGCTTTCTTT.

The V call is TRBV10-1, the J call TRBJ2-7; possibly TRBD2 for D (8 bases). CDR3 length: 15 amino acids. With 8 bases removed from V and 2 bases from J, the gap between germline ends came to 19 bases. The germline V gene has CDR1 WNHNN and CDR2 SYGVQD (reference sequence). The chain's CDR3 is CASSRGGTATYEQYF. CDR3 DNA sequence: TGCGCCAGCTCCCGGGGGGGGACAGCTACCTACGAGCAGTACTTC.

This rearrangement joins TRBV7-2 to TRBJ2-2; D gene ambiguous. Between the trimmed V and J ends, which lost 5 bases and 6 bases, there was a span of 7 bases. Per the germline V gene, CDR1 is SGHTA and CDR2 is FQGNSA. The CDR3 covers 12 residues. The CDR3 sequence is CASSMPAGELFF. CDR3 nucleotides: TGTGCCAGCAGCATGCCAGCCGGGGAGCTGTTTTTT.